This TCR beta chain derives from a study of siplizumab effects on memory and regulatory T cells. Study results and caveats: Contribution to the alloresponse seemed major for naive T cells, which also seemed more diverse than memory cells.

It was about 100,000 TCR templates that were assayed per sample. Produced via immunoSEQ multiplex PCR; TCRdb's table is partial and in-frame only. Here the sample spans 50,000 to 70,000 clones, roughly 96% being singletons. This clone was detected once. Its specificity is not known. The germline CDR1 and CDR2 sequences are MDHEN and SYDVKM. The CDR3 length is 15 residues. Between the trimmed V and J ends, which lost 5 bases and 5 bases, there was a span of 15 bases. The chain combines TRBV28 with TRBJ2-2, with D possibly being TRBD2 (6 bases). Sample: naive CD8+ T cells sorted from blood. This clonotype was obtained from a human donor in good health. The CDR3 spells CASSGGTASTGELFF. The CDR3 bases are TGTGCCAGCAGTGGGGGGACGGCGAGTACCGGGGAGCTGTTTTTT.